The clone carrying this T cell receptor beta chain was detected many times. Scientists amplified the TCR beta CDR3 regions from RNA transcripts. HTBI primers were used in a first-round RT-PCR, which preceded a second-round multiplex PCR. TCRdb re-analysed the multiplex PCR reads in MiXCR, keeping a single row per CDR3 protein. Here the sample spans some 390,000 distinct CDR3 sequences, about 16% being singletons. The CDR3 is 14 residues long. Trimming at V came to 5 bases and at J to 6 bases, leaving 5 bases not matched to a gene. Germline values: CDR1 SGHVS, CDR2 FNYEAQ. This entry comes from a study of Graves' ophthalmopathy and Graves' hyperthyroidism. Study as a whole: Before any treatment was given, at initial diagnosis, peripheral blood was collected.

The chain is built from TRBV7-6 and TRBJ2-2; 8 bases agree with TRBD1. Input material: peripheral blood. This TCR came from a woman aged 18-29 years with Graves' ophthalmopathy. CDR3 loop: CASSADRAAGELFF. The CDR3 DNA is TGTGCCAGCAGCGCGGACAGGGCCGCCGGGGAGCTGTTTTTT.